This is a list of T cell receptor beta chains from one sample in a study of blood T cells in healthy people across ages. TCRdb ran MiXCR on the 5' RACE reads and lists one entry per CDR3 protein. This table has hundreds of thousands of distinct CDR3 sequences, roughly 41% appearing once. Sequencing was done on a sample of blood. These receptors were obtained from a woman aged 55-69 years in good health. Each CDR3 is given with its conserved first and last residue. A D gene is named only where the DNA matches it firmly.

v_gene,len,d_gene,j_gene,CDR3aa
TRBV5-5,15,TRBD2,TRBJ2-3,CASSRGTSGTDTQYF
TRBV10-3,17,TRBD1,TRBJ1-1,CAISESGTGGADTEAFF
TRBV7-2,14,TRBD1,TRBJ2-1,CASKAWSQGYEQFF
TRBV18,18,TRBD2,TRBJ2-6,CASSPRTSGDSGANVLTF
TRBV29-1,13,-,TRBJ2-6,CSVAGSGANVLTF
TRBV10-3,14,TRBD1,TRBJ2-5,CAISGTGGLETQYF
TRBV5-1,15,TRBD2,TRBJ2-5,CASSLLAGGSETQYF
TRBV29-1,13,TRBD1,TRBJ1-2,CSVSRQGAYGYTF
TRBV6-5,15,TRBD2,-,CASSWTSGRQNEQYF
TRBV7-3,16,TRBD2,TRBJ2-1,CASSPLGLASYNEQFF
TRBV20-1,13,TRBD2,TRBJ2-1,CSARGLAYNEQFF
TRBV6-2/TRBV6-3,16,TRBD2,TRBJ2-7,CASTRTTSGRNNEQYF
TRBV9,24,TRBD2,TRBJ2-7,CASSVKLAGASPPSRPRSSYEQYF
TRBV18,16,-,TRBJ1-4,CASSPMGEGNGEKLFF
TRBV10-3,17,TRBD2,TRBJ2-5,CAISESGSGRVQETQYF
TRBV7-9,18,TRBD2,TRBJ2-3,CASNLQLPAGVSPDTQYF
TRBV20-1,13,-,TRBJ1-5,CSARGQGNQPQHF
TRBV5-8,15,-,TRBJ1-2,CARSSAGPRGDGYTF
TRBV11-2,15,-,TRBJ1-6,CASSLSPGDNSPLHF
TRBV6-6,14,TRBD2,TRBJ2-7,CASSEIAGSYEQYF
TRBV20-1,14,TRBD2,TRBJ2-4,CSARFNGGENIQYF
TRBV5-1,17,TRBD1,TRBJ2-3,CASSPKTGTEITDTQYF
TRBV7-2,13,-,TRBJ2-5,CASSYQTRETQYF
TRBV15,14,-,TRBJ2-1,CATSRLAGNNEQFF
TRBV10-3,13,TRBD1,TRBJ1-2,CAITPDRVRGYTF
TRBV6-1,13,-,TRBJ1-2,CAIHDNPNYGYTF
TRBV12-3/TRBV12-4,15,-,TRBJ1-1,CASRNSGRGVAEAFF
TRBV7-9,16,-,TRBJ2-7,CASSPIRGTTSYEQYF
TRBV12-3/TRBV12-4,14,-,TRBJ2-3,CASSPSHLADTQYF
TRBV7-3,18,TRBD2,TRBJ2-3,CASSLMWRLAGVLDTQYF
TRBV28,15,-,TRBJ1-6,CASSLIDSSNSPLHF
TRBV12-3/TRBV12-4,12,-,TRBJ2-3,CASSSGGDVQYF
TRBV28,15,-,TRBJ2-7,CASSSRGAISYEQYF
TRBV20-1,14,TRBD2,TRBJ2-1,CSAGLAGGLNEQFF
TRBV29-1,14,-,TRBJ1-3,CSVEGSPAGNTIYF
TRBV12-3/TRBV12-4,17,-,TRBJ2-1,CASSARWGPQGYNEQFF
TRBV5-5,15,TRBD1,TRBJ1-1,CASSWTGEGNTEAFF
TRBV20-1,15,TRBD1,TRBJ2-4,CSASPTPTGEDIQYF
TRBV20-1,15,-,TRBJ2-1,CSASVPAGLGNEQFF
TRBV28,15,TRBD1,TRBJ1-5,CASSTGTGSNQPQHF
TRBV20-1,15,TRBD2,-,CSARTPTSGYGEQYF
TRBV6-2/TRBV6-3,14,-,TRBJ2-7,CASSPTTLEGEQYF
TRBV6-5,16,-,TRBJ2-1,CASSYRPVSSYNEQFF
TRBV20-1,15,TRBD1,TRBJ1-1,CSAPPGQGAKTEAFF
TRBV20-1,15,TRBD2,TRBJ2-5,CSAPDVSGHRETQYF
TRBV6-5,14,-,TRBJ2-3,CASSQTVGTDTQYF
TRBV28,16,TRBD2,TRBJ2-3,CASSLSTSGSTDTQYF